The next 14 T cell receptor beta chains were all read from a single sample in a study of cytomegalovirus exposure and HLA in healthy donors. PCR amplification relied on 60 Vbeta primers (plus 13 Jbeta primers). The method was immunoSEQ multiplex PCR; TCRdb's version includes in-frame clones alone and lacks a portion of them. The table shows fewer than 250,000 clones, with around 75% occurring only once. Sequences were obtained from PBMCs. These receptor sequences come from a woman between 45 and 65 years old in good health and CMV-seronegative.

The CDR3 sequence is CASSLGGTSLPSSYNEQFF. CDR3 DNA sequence: TGTGCCAGCAGCTTGGGGGGGACTAGCCTCCCCAGCTCCTACAATGAGCAGTTCTTC. The chain employs TRBV9 and TRBJ2-1; 9 positions agree with TRBD2. Germline lookup yields CDR1 SGDLS and CDR2 YYNGEE. This CDR3 spans 19 amino acids. After removal of 4 bases from V and 0 bases from J, the junction contained 14 bases not matched to a gene.

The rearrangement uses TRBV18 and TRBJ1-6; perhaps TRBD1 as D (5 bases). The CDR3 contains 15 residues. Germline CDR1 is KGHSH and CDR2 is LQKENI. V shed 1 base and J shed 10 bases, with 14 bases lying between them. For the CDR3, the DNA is TGTGCCAGCTCACCACAAGGAACAGGTGGATCACCCCTCCACTTT. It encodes CASSPQGTGGSPLHF.

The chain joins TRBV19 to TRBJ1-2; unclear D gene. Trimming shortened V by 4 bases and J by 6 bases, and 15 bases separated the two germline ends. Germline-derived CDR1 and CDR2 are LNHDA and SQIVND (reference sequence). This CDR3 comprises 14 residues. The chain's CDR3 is CASSTAAVENGYTF. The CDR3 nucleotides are TGTGCCAGTAGTACCGCGGCAGTCGAGAATGGCTACACCTTC. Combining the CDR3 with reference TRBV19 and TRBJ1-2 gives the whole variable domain DGGITQSPKYLFRKEGQNVTLSCEQNLNHDAMYWYRQDPGQGLRLIYYSQIVNDFQKGDIAEGYSVSREKKESFPLTVTSAQKNPTAFYLCASSTAAVENGYTFGSGTRLTVV.

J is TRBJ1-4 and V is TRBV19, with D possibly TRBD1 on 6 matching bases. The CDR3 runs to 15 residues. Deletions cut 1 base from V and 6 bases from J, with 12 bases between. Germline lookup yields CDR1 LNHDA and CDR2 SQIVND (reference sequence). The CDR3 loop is CASSIGTGRDEKLFF. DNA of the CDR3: TGTGCCAGTAGTATAGGCACAGGGAGGGATGAAAAACTGTTTTTT. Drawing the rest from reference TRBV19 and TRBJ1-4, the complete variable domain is DGGITQSPKYLFRKEGQNVTLSCEQNLNHDAMYWYRQDPGQGLRLIYYSQIVNDFQKGDIAEGYSVSREKKESFPLTVTSAQKNPTAFYLCASSIGTGRDEKLFFGSGTQLSVL.

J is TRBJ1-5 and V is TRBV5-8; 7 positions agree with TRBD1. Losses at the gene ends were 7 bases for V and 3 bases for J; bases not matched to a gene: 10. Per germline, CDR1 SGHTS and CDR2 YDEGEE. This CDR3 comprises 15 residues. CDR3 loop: CASGAGTVDNQPQHF. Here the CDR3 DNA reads TGTGCCAGCGGCGCCGGGACAGTAGACAATCAGCCCCAGCATTTT.

The CDR3 nucleotides read TGTGCCAGCAGTCCGACAGGGTATGGCTACACCTTC. Translating it yields CASSPTGYGYTF. The chain combines TRBV6-5 with TRBJ1-2; TRBD1 aligns across 7 bases. Germline V CDR1 and CDR2: MNHEY, SVGAGI. The CDR3 covers 12 residues. The ends lost 5 bases at V and 5 bases at J; junction bases unmatched: 2.

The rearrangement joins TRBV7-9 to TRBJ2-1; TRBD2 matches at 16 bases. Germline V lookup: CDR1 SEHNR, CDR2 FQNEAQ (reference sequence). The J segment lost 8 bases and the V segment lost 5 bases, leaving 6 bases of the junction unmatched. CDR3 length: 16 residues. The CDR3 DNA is TGTGCCAGCAGCCCGGGACTAGCGGGGGGGCCGGATGAGCAGTTCTTC. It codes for CASSPGLAGGPDEQFF.

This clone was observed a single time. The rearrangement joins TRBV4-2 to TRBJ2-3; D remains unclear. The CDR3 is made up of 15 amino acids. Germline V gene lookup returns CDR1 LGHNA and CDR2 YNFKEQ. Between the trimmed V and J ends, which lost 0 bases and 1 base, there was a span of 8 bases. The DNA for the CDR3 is TGTGCCAGCAGCCAAGACGCTCGGGGCACAGATACGCAGTATTTT. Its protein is CASSQDARGTDTQYF.

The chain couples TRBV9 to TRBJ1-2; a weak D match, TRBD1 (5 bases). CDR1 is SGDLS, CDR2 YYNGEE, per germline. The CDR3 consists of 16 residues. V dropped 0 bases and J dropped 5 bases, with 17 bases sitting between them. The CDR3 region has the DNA TGTGCCAGCAGCGTAGGGGGGGGACCACTCGGGTATGGCTACACCTTC. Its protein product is CASSVGGGPLGYGYTF.

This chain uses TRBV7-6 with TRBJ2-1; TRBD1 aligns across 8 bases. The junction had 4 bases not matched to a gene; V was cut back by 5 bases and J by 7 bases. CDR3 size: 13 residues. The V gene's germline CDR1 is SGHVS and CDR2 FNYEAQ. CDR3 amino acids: CASSTRQGNEQFF. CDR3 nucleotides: TGTGCCAGCAGCACGCGACAGGGGAATGAGCAGTTCTTC. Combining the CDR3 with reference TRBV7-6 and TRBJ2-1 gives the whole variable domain GAGVSQSPRYKVTKRGQDVALRCDPISGHVSLYWYRQALGQGPEFLTYFNYEAQQDKSGLPNDRFSAERPEGSISTLTIQRTEQRDSAMYRCASSTRQGNEQFFGPGTRLTVL.

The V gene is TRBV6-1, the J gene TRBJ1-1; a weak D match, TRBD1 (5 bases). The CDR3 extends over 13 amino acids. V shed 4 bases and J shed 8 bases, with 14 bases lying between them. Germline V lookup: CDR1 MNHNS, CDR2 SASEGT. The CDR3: CASSGRGASEAFF. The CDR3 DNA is TGTGCCAGCAGTGGGCGTGGGGCTTCGGAAGCTTTCTTT.

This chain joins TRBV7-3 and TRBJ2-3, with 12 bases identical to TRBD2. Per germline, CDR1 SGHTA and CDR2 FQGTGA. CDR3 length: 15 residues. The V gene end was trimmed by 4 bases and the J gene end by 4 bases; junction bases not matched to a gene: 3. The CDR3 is CASSSSGGAADTQYF. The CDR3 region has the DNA TGTGCCAGCAGCTCTAGCGGGGGGGCCGCAGATACGCAGTATTTT.

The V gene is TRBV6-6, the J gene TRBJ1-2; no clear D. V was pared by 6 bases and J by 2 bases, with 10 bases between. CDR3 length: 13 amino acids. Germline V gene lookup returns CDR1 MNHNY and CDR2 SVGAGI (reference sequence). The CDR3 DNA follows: TGTGCCAGCAGACAGACGGCGAACTATGGCTACACCTTC. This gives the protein CASRQTANYGYTF.

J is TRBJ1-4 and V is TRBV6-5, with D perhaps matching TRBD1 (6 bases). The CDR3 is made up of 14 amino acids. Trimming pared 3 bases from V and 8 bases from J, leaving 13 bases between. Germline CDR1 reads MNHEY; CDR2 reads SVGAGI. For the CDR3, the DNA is TGTGCCAGCAGTTATGGCAGGGGCGGGGAAAAACTGTTTTTT. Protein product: CASSYGRGGEKLFF.